This TCR beta chain was documented in a study of blood T cell repertoires in COVID-19. As for the study in general: Samples taken during acute and convalescent COVID-19 were collected in the United States, Italy and Spain. Nucleic acid was either cDNA or gDNA, and it came from T cells, B-cell-depleted T cells, or PBMCs.

As originally analysed: The assay estimated nucleated cells by amplifying reference gene primers. Sequenced by immunoSEQ multiplex PCR; TCRdb stores in-frame clones only, minus some. V and J calls and clone size are given by that table; D and trimming were obtained from the DNA. The table lists 70,000 to 95,000 clones, approximately 86% of them singletons. This CDR3 is built from 15 residues. V trimming: 3 bases; J trimming: 5 bases; junction bases outside the gene matches: 3. The germline V gene encodes CDR1 KGHSH and CDR2 LQKENI. The genes are TRBV18 and TRBJ2-2; 10 bases are a match to TRBD2. The sequence came from a woman between 65 and 79 years old with acute or convalescent COVID-19. Sequenced: peripheral blood. CDR3 nucleotides: TGTGCCAGCTCACCGTCTAGCGGGGGAACCGGGGAGCTGTTTTTT. It encodes CASSPSSGGTGELFF.